The clone carrying this TCR beta chain was observed many times. Germline V gives CDR1 LNHNV, CDR2 YYDKDF (reference sequence). With V trimmed by 8 bases and J by 1 base, 6 bases remained unmatched. The CDR3 contains 14 residues. Each CDR3 protein is one row after TCRdb ran MiXCR on the RT-PCR reads. This table has about 680,000 distinct CDR3 sequences, 13% to 15% appearing once. The TCR originated in a female donor in good health, serving as a healthy control. The chain combines TRBV15 with TRBJ2-3, with 7 bases fitting TRBD2. What was sequenced was memory CD4+ T cells from blood. CDR3 DNA: TGTGCCACCTCGAGGCTAGCGGGCACAGATACGCAGTATTTT. It specifies CATSRLAGTDTQYF.